Listed here are 24 T cell receptor beta chains from one sample, sequenced in a study of identical twins. One entry per CDR3 protein, called by TCRdb with MiXCR from the 5' RACE reads. The table has 350,000 to 500,000 distinct CDR3 sequences, less than 20% seen once. Material for sequencing was naive T cells sorted from blood. These receptors were taken from a man aged 45-65 years in good health.

This sequence joins TRBV6-2 or TRBV6-3 and TRBJ2-3; unclear D gene. This CDR3 region has 16 residues. CDR1 and CDR2 (germline): MNHEY, SVGEGT. Trimming took 0 bases from V and 0 from J, leaving 10 bases between them. The CDR3 region has the DNA TGTGCCAGCAGTTACTCGAGACTCCTTAGCACAGATACGCAGTATTTT. It yields the protein CASSYSRLLSTDTQYF.

This clonotype was counted only a few times. This chain joins TRBV20-1 and TRBJ2-2; D is unclear. Trimming took off 1 base at V and 1 base at J, with 10 bases between the two ends. CDR3 length equals 15 residues. CDR1 and CDR2 from the germline V gene are DFQATT and SNEGSKA (reference sequence). The DNA of the CDR3 is TGCAGTGCTAGAGCCTGGCCTCAGAACACCGGGGAGCTGTTTTTT. This codes for CSARAWPQNTGELFF.

The chain links TRBV6-2 or TRBV6-3 to TRBJ2-5; 7 bases line up with TRBD1. The CDR3 sequence is 15 residues long. With 6 bases clipped from V and 0 bases from J, the junction kept 7 bases outside the gene matches. CDR1 is MNHEY and CDR2 is SVGEGT in the germline V gene. CDR3 sequence reads: CASRKTGADQETQYF. DNA of the CDR3: TGTGCCAGCAGGAAAACAGGGGCCGACCAAGAGACCCAGTACTTC.

V is TRBV10-3 and J is TRBJ2-7; 10 bases align to TRBD1. V was clipped by 10 bases and J by 3 bases; unmatched bases: 3. Germline CDR1 reads ENHRY; CDR2 reads SYGVKD. The CDR3 consists of 12 residues. CDR3 residues: CATTGGRYEQYF. CDR3 DNA sequence: TGTGCCACGACAGGGGGCCGCTACGAGCAGTACTTC.

This clonotype was seen repeatedly, ten times or more. The J gene is TRBJ1-1, the V gene TRBV9; D is ambiguous. The CDR3 covers 15 residues. V gave up 0 bases and J gave up 1 base, with 10 bases separating them. The germline gives CDR1 SGDLS, CDR2 YYNGEE. CDR3 sequence (DNA): TGTGCCAGCAGCGTAGCTAACACCCGGAACACTGAAGCTTTCTTT. It translates to CASSVANTRNTEAFF. The full variable domain, in which reference TRBV9 and TRBJ1-1 provide the parts outside the CDR3, is DSGVTQTPKHLITATGQRVTLRCSPRSGDLSVYWYQQSLDQGLQFLIQYYNGEERAKGNILERFSAQQFPDLHSELNLSSLELGDSALYFCASSVANTRNTEAFFGQGTRLTVV.

This clonotype was seen a handful of times. The V call is TRBV11-2, the J call TRBJ2-1, with 7 bases that match TRBD1. Germline CDR1 and CDR2: SGHAT and FQNNGV. CDR3 length equals 15 residues. The V gene end was trimmed by 5 bases and the J gene end by 6 bases; junction bases not matched to a gene: 10. CDR3 sequence: CASSQDRVGVNEQFF. The DNA for the CDR3 is TGTGCCAGCAGCCAAGACAGGGTGGGAGTCAATGAGCAGTTCTTC.

This clonotype was seen a handful of times. V usage is TRBV6-1 and J usage is TRBJ1-5; D gene uncertain. The CDR3 is 15 amino acids. The V end lost 6 bases, the J end lost 0 bases, and 12 bases lay between the germline ends. CDR1 and CDR2 (germline): MNHNS, SASEGT. The CDR3 nucleotides are TGTGCCAGCAGCCCGACGTCCTATAGCAATCAGCCCCAGCATTTT. Translated, it gives CASSPTSYSNQPQHF.

This clonotype was detected a few times. The V call is TRBV6-2 or TRBV6-3, the J call TRBJ1-2; a weak D match, TRBD1 (6 bases). Trimming took 2 bases from V and 4 from J, leaving 11 bases between them. The germline gives CDR1 MNHEY, CDR2 SVGEGT. The CDR3 spans 14 residues. The CDR3 DNA reads as TGTGCCAGCAGTTACACCGGACAGAGCTATGGCTACACCTTC. It translates to CASSYTGQSYGYTF.

The genes are TRBV18 and TRBJ2-7, with 8 bases lining up with TRBD1. The CDR3 totals 15 residues. V shed 4 bases and J 5 bases; nucleotides not matched to a gene: 10. Germline V CDR1 and CDR2: KGHSH, LQKENI. The chain's CDR3 is CASSRQRDRRNEQYF. CDR3 sequence (DNA): TGTGCCAGCTCACGCCAACGGGACAGGAGGAACGAGCAGTACTTC.

V is TRBV12-3 or TRBV12-4 and J is TRBJ2-3; D possibly corresponds to TRBD2 (8 bases). The CDR3 runs to 15 residues. Trimming left V 3 bases short and J 4 bases short, with 14 bases between. CDR3 in DNA: TGTGCCAGCAGTTTTACCGGGAGGGGGCCAGATACGCAGTATTTT. Its translation: CASSFTGRGPDTQYF.

This chain uses TRBV10-3 with TRBJ2-1; 9 bases are shared with TRBD2. Germline CDR1 reads ENHRY; CDR2 reads SYGVKD. Trimming took 5 bases from V and 1 from J; bases not matched to a gene: 6. This CDR3 region has 16 residues. The CDR3 spells CAISLKREASYNEQFF. The CDR3 DNA reads TGTGCCATCAGTCTTAAGCGGGAGGCGTCCTACAATGAGCAGTTCTTC.

J is TRBJ1-1 and V is TRBV20-1, with a possible D match to TRBD1 (6 bases). The germline V and J ends were trimmed by 2 bases and 4 bases, with 14 bases remaining between them. The germline V gene has CDR1 DFQATT and CDR2 SNEGSKA (reference sequence). This CDR3 spans 14 amino acids. The DNA for the CDR3 is TGCAGTGCTAGAAAGGACAGAAGTGGCACTGAAGCTTTCTTT. Protein: CSARKDRSGTEAFF.

This clonotype showed up just once. The chain combines TRBV5-6 with TRBJ2-7; 9 bases are a match to TRBD2. This CDR3 is built from 15 residues. Germline CDR1 reads SGHDT; CDR2 reads YYEEEE. V lost 0 bases and J lost 3; bases outside the gene matches: 4. The CDR3 sequence is CASSLALAGFYEQYF. As DNA, the CDR3 is TGTGCCAGCAGCTTGGCGCTAGCGGGATTCTACGAGCAGTACTTC.

In this sample, this clonotype turned up many times. V gene TRBV4-2 combines with J gene TRBJ2-7; a possible D gene is TRBD2 (5 bases). Trimming took 0 bases from V and 7 from J, leaving 16 bases between them. The CDR3 has 15 amino acids. The V gene's germline CDR1 is LGHNA and CDR2 YNFKEQ. The CDR3 is CASSQDLEAIREQYF. The CDR3, as DNA: TGTGCCAGCAGCCAAGATTTGGAGGCAATTCGGGAGCAGTACTTC.

V is TRBV7-8 and J is TRBJ2-7, with 14 bases lining up with TRBD2. The CDR3 loop spans 17 amino acids. The J segment lost 2 bases and the V segment lost 1 base, leaving 4 bases of the junction unmatched. Germline CDR1 SGHVS, CDR2 FQNEAQ. CDR3 nucleotide sequence: TGTGCCAGCAGCTTAGGGGGGGGACTAGCGGGAGCCTACGAGCAGTACTTC. It is translated as CASSLGGGLAGAYEQYF.

In its sample, this clonotype was seen many times. The chain links TRBV19 to TRBJ1-5; weak D call: TRBD1 (6 bases). In germline, CDR1 is LNHDA, CDR2 SQIVND (reference sequence). V was cut by 6 bases and J by 2 bases, with 17 bases left in between. This CDR3 spans 16 amino acids. The CDR3 DNA sequence: TGTGCCAGTAGGGGCGGGACATGGGGCGGCAATCAGCCCCAGCATTTT. Amino acids: CASRGGTWGGNQPQHF.

J is TRBJ2-5 and V is TRBV5-5; D tentatively reads TRBD1 or TRBD2 (5 bases each). The V end lost 4 bases, the J end lost 1 base, and 20 bases lay between the germline ends. The CDR3 totals 17 residues. Germline lookup yields CDR1 SGHKS and CDR2 YYEKEE (reference sequence). DNA of the CDR3: TGTGCCAGCAGCCCGGTAGGCCCGGGACGCCTCCAAGAGACCCAGTACTTC. Translated: CASSPVGPGRLQETQYF.

The chain employs TRBV20-1 and TRBJ2-7; possible D gene TRBD1, 10 bases. Deletions cut 0 bases from V and 0 bases from J, with 33 bases between. The CDR3 loop spans 22 amino acids. Germline V gene lookup returns CDR1 DFQATT and CDR2 SNEGSKA (reference sequence). The CDR3 nucleotides read TGCAGTGCTAGAGATGACAGGGGGCTCGCGGGAGGGCCCAACGTCTTCTCCTACGAGCAGTACTTC. Amino acid sequence: CSARDDRGLAGGPNVFSYEQYF.

This chain joins TRBV11-2 and TRBJ2-7, with TRBD2 matching over 12 bases. From germline, CDR1 is SGHAT and CDR2 FQNNGV. There are 20 residues in the CDR3. The J segment lost 3 bases and the V segment lost 5 bases, leaving 20 bases of the junction unmatched. The CDR3 reads CASSPFPVRTSGISYYEQYF. The CDR3 bases are TGTGCCAGCAGCCCATTCCCAGTACGGACTAGCGGGATATCCTACTACGAGCAGTACTTC.

This clonotype was seen a handful of times. The V and J genes are TRBV2 and TRBJ2-2, with 9 nucleotides matching TRBD2. V shed 7 bases and J 4 bases; nucleotides not matched to a gene: 7. The V gene's germline CDR1 is SNHLY and CDR2 FYNNEI. The CDR3 covers 15 residues. CDR3 amino acids: CASNSGSGSTGELFF. The CDR3 nucleotides read TGTGCCAGCAATAGCGGGAGCGGCAGCACCGGGGAGCTGTTTTTT.

This clonotype was recorded only once. This sequence joins TRBV15 and TRBJ2-1, with D tentatively TRBD2 (6 bases). V was shortened by 3 bases and J by 5 bases, with 8 bases between the two germline ends. This CDR3 is built from 13 residues. Germline V CDR1 and CDR2: LNHNV, YYDKDF (reference sequence). In DNA, the CDR3 is TGTGCCACCAGCAGGGGACTCCACAATGAGCAGTTCTTC. Translation: CATSRGLHNEQFF.

V and J are TRBV11-2 and TRBJ1-6, with TRBD1 matching over 7 bases. The length of the CDR3 is 16 residues. In germline, CDR1 is SGHAT, CDR2 FQNNGV. V shed 3 bases and J 0 bases; nucleotides not matched to a gene: 2. CDR3 loop: CASSLGQSSYNSPLHF. The CDR3 DNA sequence: TGTGCCAGCAGCTTGGGACAGAGCTCCTATAATTCACCCCTCCACTTT.

This clonotype was seen ten or more times. The chain employs TRBV3-1 and TRBJ1-2; a weak D match, TRBD1 (5 bases). The CDR3 is 14 residues long. CDR1 and CDR2 from the germline V gene are LGHDT and YNNKEL (reference sequence). V was cut by 3 bases and J by 2 bases, with 10 bases left in between. Here the CDR3 DNA reads TGTGCCAGCAGCCATACGGGACGGAACTATGGCTACACCTTC. It specifies CASSHTGRNYGYTF.

This clonotype was counted ten times or more. The junction shows a germline mismatch at one end, possibly a read error. The V call is TRBV15, the J call TRBJ2-3, with 8 bases aligning to TRBD1. The CDR3 is 14 amino acids. CDR1 LNHNV and CDR2 YYDKDF come from the germline V gene (reference sequence). The CDR3 DNA sequence: TGTGCCACACGACAGGGGCCCTCCGAAGATACCCAGTATTTT. This codes for CATRQGPSEDTQYF.